This T cell receptor (beta chain) appears in the sequencing data of a study of T cells in localized non-small cell lung cancer (TCRdb year 2020). In terms of the full investigation: Comparing tumors with uninvolved tumor-adjacent lungs, the study looked at the T cell repertoires of fewer than 250 patients with early-stage NSCLC. The cohort comprised some 220 treatment-naïve NSCLC patients with resected, localized lung tumors. A mean age of 66.3 years was recorded for the NSCLC patients, of whom 120 to 150 were male and about a hundred were female. The study at large found these results: A median of approximately 62 of the top 100 tumor clones turned up in the paired uninvolved adjacent lung, and fewer than 35 of those clones also ranked among the top 100 of that same adjacent lung. Because of the exploratory design, TCR variables were selected using unadjusted p-values without false-discovery rate correction. Uninvolved tumor-adjacent lung showed the highest T cell clonality, higher than tumor, which suggests more focused antigenic responses in the uninvolved tumor-adjacent lung. Because multi-region sequencing of the tumors was not done, intratumor heterogeneity could not be ruled out. Longer overall survival was associated with higher blood T cell density, whereas shorter survival was associated with higher adjacent-lung clonality.

On this clone itself: Which antigen it targets is not known. Base qualities are missing; no much larger clone stands one base away.

At diagnosis, tumor, uninvolved tumor-adjacent lung and peripheral blood were collected and then preserved as a mix of FFPE and fresh-frozen material. For TCR repertoire profiling, the blood samples were analyzed as peripheral blood mononuclear cells. V was cut back by 5 bases and J by 3 bases, leaving a gap of 7 bases between them. The CDR3 has 11 amino acids, counting the end cysteine and phenylalanine. Only the CDR3 DNA stays, 33 bases, in frame from base 1. Taken from the germline V gene (reference sequence), the CDR1 and CDR2 loops are DFQATT and SNEGSKA. TCR beta CDR3 regions were sequenced from DNA using the immunoSEQ Assay. As for how the authors treated the data: To compute T cell density, TCR beta template counts were normalized to usable DNA, which was estimated by amplifying housekeeping genes. Using the preseqR package, richness was estimated by extrapolating to 120,000 templates for tissue samples and 400,000 templates for PBMC samples. Clonality was defined as one minus Pielou's evenness. To identify tissue-enriched TCRs, differential abundance testing was run on productive amino-acid clonotypes with a minimum total count of 5 and an alpha of 0.1. The Jaccard Index and the Morisita Overlap Index were used to measure repertoire overlap between compartments. GLIPH clustered TCR beta CDR3s with public tetramer-defined viral CDR3s; viral motifs required at least three viral sequences plus V-gene enrichment. Imported from immuneACCESS, the table was reduced by TCRdb to in-frame sequences with V and J called. These copies leave out some clones; in studies compared against another copy, an unresolved V gene accounts for under half, and the cause of the remainder is not known. V and J calls plus clone size are reproduced from that table; the DNA served to infer D and trimming. Here the sample has about 29,000 clones; roughly 87% occur a single time. The ten largest clones capture over 9% of the sample.

This TCR was sampled from a woman aged 35-75 years with stage I lung adenocarcinoma. The sequence is built from TRBV20-1 and TRBJ1-1; no D segment can be confidently identified. Sequenced material: peripheral blood, taken before any cancer treatment. The CDR3 protein: CSASEYTEAFF. The nucleotide sequence is TGCAGTGCTTCAGAGTACACTGAAGCTTTCTTT.